The clone carrying this TCR beta chain has more than one count but fewer than ten. The antigen remains undetermined. The single heparinised draw taken from each donor contained about 100 mL of blood on average. Researchers reported sorting CD4+ naive, central memory, regulatory and stem cell-like memory cells via CD45RO/CCR7/CD25/CD127/CD95/CD27. Expressed TCRB transcripts were sequenced because the isolated RNA had all been reverse transcribed beforehand. Regulatory, naive and central memory T cell samples averaged around 3.9 million reads. TCRdb's copy holds only in-frame clones and misses some; the assay was immunoSEQ multiplex PCR. The sample has about 470,000 clones; about 29% are singletons. These data belong to a study of beta chain features in type 1 diabetes. General study points: Insertions were fewer and deletions more numerous at VDJ junctions in type 1 diabetes patients.

This TCR was sampled from a man aged 18 to 29 in good health. The sequencing input was naive CD4+ T cells from blood.

This CDR3 is CSAGGQESGYTF. The DNA of the CDR3 is TGCAGCGCCGGGGGACAGGAGAGTGGCTACACCTTC. The chain links TRBV29-1 to TRBJ1-2, with 8 bases identical to TRBD1. There are 12 residues in the CDR3. Trimming removed 7 bases from V and 7 bases from J; junction bases left unmatched: 8. From germline, CDR1 is SQVTM and CDR2 ANQGSEA.